This T cell receptor (beta chain) emerged from a study of shared clonotypes between healthy human individuals. Clones were read by immunoSEQ multiplex PCR, and TCRdb kept only the in-frame ones, dropping some. The sample lists some 2 million clones; over 85% were seen once. The V gene lost 3 bases and the J gene lost 2 bases, with 7 bases spanning the gap. The CDR3 length is 13 residues. Germline V lookup: CDR1 MGHRA, CDR2 YSYEKL. About this clone itself: At the DNA level, this CDR3 is encoded by other sequences in the same sample as well.

Only CD45RO-negative cells positively selected for CCR7 counted as naive CD8 cells, so terminally differentiated effector memory CD45RA+ cells were excluded. V gene TRBV4-1 combines with J gene TRBJ1-1; maybe TRBD1 (6 bases). The sample taken for sequencing was naive CD8+ T cells sorted from blood. The receptor comes from a man between 18 and 35 years old in good health. CDR3 nucleotide sequence: TGCGCCAGCAGCCAGGACAGAAACACTGAAGCTTTCTTT. It is translated as CASSQDRNTEAFF.